This T cell receptor beta chain is drawn from a study of OX40 agonist ivuxolimab in advanced cancers. The CDR3 sequence is 14 residues long. Trimming took off 6 bases at V and 1 base at J, with 12 bases between the two ends. CDR1 is LNHDA and CDR2 is SQIVND in the germline V gene (reference sequence). The method was immunoSEQ multiplex PCR; TCRdb's version includes in-frame clones alone and lacks a portion of them. The sample has roughly 82,000 clones; less than 85% are singletons. This chain connects TRBV19 to TRBJ1-2; perhaps TRBD1 as D (6 bases). The source material was CD4+ or CD8+ T cells sorted from blood, sampled in a trial of the OX40 agonist ivuxolimab. This sequence originates from an adult with an advanced solid tumor such as melanoma, head and neck, liver or kidney cancer. The CDR3 loop is CASRNDRRNYGYTF. DNA of the CDR3: TGTGCCAGTAGAAACGACAGGCGTAACTATGGCTACACCTTC.